A selection of T cell receptor beta chains follows, all from one sample in a study of T cells in Graves' hyperthyroidism and ophthalmopathy. TCRdb recomputed calls from the multiplex PCR reads with MiXCR, one row per CDR3 protein. The repertoire holds 550,000 to 800,000 distinct CDR3 sequences, 16% seen once, with under 10% in the top ten. Sequenced material: blood. These receptors were taken from a man younger than 35 with Graves' hyperthyroidism. Each CDR3 is given with its conserved first and last residue. D genes are given only for firm matches. Size is stated for part of the rows, as once, few or many counts, or as a class when the clone is expanded.

j_gene	abundance	d_gene	v_gene	CDR3nt	CDR3aa
TRBJ2-1	many	TRBD2	TRBV28	TGTGCCAGCAGAGTAGGGCGGGAGGGTGAGCAGTTCTTC	CASRVGREGEQFF
TRBJ2-7	many	TRBD1	TRBV2	TGTGCCAGCGCCGGACAGGGAATATCCTACGAGCAGTACTTC	CASAGQGISYEQYF
TRBJ2-3	few	TRBD2	TRBV20-1	TGCAGTGCTTTGACTAGCGGGAGTTCAGCGGATACGCAGTATTTT	CSALTSGSSADTQYF
TRBJ2-1	many	TRBD1	TRBV27	TGTGCCAGCAGTTTATCCGGCAGGGGGCTCAATGAGCAGTTCTTC	CASSLSGRGLNEQFF
TRBJ2-7	few	.	TRBV6-4	TGTGCCAGCAGTCCAGGTCCCTCAGGACCCACCCTCGAGCAGTACTTC	CASSPGPSGPTLEQYF
TRBJ2-1	.	TRBD2	TRBV10-2	TGCGCCAGCACAGGTTGGACTAGCGGGAGCCCAGCCTACAATGAGCAGTTCTTC	CASTGWTSGSPAYNEQFF
TRBJ2-5	many	.	TRBV3-1	TGTGCCAGCAGCCGAAGGGGGGGAGAGACCCAGTACTTC	CASSRRGGETQYF
TRBJ2-3	few	.	TRBV28	TGTGCCAGCAGTTATCCGGGAGAGACATACACAGATACGCAGTATTTT	CASSYPGETYTDTQYF
TRBJ1-1	.	.	TRBV4-1	TGCGCCAGCAGCCCCGGGGAGGGGGAGAGCACTGAAGCTTTCTTT	CASSPGEGESTEAFF
TRBJ2-6	many	TRBD1	TRBV2	TGTGCCAGCAGGCCGGGACAGGGTATATCTGGGGCCAACGTCCTGACTTTC	CASRPGQGISGANVLTF
TRBJ2-3	many	.	TRBV7-8	TGTGCCAGCAGCTTGGGTGTGGCCCCGGGCACAGATACGCAGTATTTT	CASSLGVAPGTDTQYF
TRBJ2-3	few	TRBD2	TRBV20-1	TGCAGTGCTAGAGATCGGACTAGCGGGATAATCTATACGCAGTATTTT	CSARDRTSGIIYTQYF
TRBJ2-7	few	.	TRBV4-3	TGCGCCAGCAGCCAAGGGTCAGGGACGGCCCCGGACGAGCAGTACTTC	CASSQGSGTAPDEQYF
TRBJ2-7	few	.	TRBV7-6	TGTGCCAGCAGTCGGACGAGGATAGGCTCCTACGAGCAGTACTTC	CASSRTRIGSYEQYF
TRBJ2-4	few	TRBD1	TRBV18	TGTGCCAGCTCACGGACCGGGACAGGGGACATTCAGTACTTC	CASSRTGTGDIQYF
TRBJ1-1	many	.	TRBV3-1	TGTGCCAGCAGTTCCCGTCGGTCTGAAGCTTTCTTT	CASSSRRSEAFF
TRBJ2-7	many	.	TRBV7-9	TGTGCCAGCGATAACGAGGATAGGCGAGAAGACCTCTACGAGCAGTACTTC	CASDNEDRREDLYEQYF
TRBJ2-3	.	TRBD2	TRBV7-9	TGTGCCAGCAGCTCGCAGACTAGCGCGAGCACAGATACGCAGTATTTT	CASSSQTSASTDTQYF
TRBJ1-2	many	.	TRBV28	TGTGCCAGCAGTTTTTACACTGACTATGGCTACACCTTC	CASSFYTDYGYTF
TRBJ2-2	many	.	TRBV3-1	TGTGCCAGCAGCGAGGTCGGGGAGCTGTTTTTT	CASSEVGELFF
TRBJ2-3	many	TRBD2	TRBV6-2/TRBV6-3	TGTGCCAGCAGTTGGGCGAGCCCCCCGGGACTAGCGGGAGAGGATACGCAGTATTTT	CASSWASPPGLAGEDTQYF
TRBJ1-4	few	.	TRBV28	TGTGCCAGCAGTTTGGGCCTTGCAACTAATGAAAAACTGTTTTTT	CASSLGLATNEKLFF
TRBJ2-1	.	.	TRBV24-1	TGTGCCACCTCGGGCACCTACAATGAGCAGTTCTTC	CATSGTYNEQFF
TRBJ2-5	few	TRBD2	TRBV6-1	TGTGCCAGCAGTTCTTTAGCGGGAGTAGAAGAGACCCAGTACTTC	CASSSLAGVEETQYF
TRBJ2-3	few	TRBD1	TRBV24-1	TGTGCCACCAGCAAAGGACAGGGCGGTAACACAGATACGCAGTATTTT	CATSKGQGGNTDTQYF
TRBJ1-2	.	.	TRBV9	TGTGCCAGCAGCGTAGGGAACGTAGGCCAGGATGGCTACACCTTC	CASSVGNVGQDGYTF
TRBJ1-1	.	.	TRBV29-1	TGCAGCGTTCCCGGACACCTTGAAGCTTTCTTT	CSVPGHLEAFF
TRBJ1-5	many	.	TRBV6-1	TGTGCCAGCATCTCGACAAGGATCGGCAATCAGCCCCAGCATTTT	CASISTRIGNQPQHF